These 5 T cell receptor beta chains were sequenced from one sample in a study of CD8+ T cells in alopecia areata. Extraction and reverse transcription of RNA yielded cDNA as the sequencing template. The table came from immunoSEQ multiplex PCR; TCRdb's copy has only in-frame clones and leaves some out. This sample comprises around 100,000 clones, none seen once only. Specimen: lesional skin. The receptors were sampled from a C3H/HeJ mouse with alopecia areata. Strain haplotype at MHC: H2-k.

This clone was seen ten or more times. The listed genes are named as in mouse. Read data end 4 residues before the CDR3 end; the end is taken from the germline J gene. The chain has TRBV13-3 and TRBJ1-1; 12 bases fit TRBD1. The ends lost 3 bases at V and 0 bases at J; junction bases unmatched: 0. Germline V gives CDR1 NNHDY, CDR2 SYVADS. CDR3 size: 15 residues. CDR3 sequence reads: CASSGDRGPNTEVFF. Incomplete CDR3 DNA: TGTGCCAGCAGTGGGGACAGGGGGCCAAACACA.

A word on this clone: Here the gene names and germline are mouse. The CDR3 end is not reached by the read, which stops 4 residues before it; the germline J gene fills it in. This chain joins TRBV19 and TRBJ1-4, with a possible D match to TRBD1 (6 bases). Trimming pared 0 bases from V and 4 bases from J, leaving 10 bases between. This CDR3 is 15 amino acids long. Germline CDR1 reads FNHDT; CDR2 reads SITEND (reference sequence). The CDR3 DNA, read in part, is TGTGCCAGCAGTATAGGGGGGGACATCAACGAA. This encodes CASSIGGDINE. The whole CDR3 is CASSIGGDINERLFF.

This clone was detected many times. Gene and germline names: mouse. CDR3 residues: CASSDDWGGGAETLYF. The DNA read from the CDR3 is TGTGCCAGCAGTGATGACTGGGGGGGCGGTGCAGAA. The chain uses TRBV13-1 and TRBJ2-3; 11 bases are shared with TRBD2. The CDR3 end lies 4 residues beyond the end of the read and is filled in from the germline J gene. This CDR3 spans 16 amino acids. The trim removed 0 bases at V and 1 base at J, leaving 1 base unmatched. Germline V lookup: CDR1 NSHNY, CDR2 SYGAGN.

As to this clone: Mouse names are used for the genes. The read halts 4 residues ahead of the CDR3 end, with the missing end drawn from the germline J gene. This rearrangement joins TRBV13-2 to TRBJ1-4, with 9 nucleotides matching TRBD1. The CDR3 spans 19 residues. The trim removed 0 bases at V and 0 bases at J, leaving 9 bases unmatched. Germline CDR1 and CDR2: NNHNN and SYGAGS (reference sequence). CDR3 protein: CASGDALGTGSISNERLFF. The sequenced CDR3 bases are TGTGCCAGCGGTGATGCTCTTGGGACAGGGTCAATTTCCAACGAA.

In its sample, this clone was seen a few times. Germline and genes here are mouse. Read sequence stops 4 residues before the CDR3 end, and the germline J gene provides the missing end. The rearrangement links TRBV1 to TRBJ2-1, with D perhaps TRBD1 (6 bases). Germline CDR1 is NSQYPW and CDR2 is LRSPGD (reference sequence). CDR3 length equals 16 residues. V was pared by 0 bases and J by 5 bases, with 14 bases between. This CDR3 is CTCSADRGRGDAEQFF. CDR3 bases read: TGCACCTGCAGTGCAGATCGGGGCAGGGGAGATGCT.